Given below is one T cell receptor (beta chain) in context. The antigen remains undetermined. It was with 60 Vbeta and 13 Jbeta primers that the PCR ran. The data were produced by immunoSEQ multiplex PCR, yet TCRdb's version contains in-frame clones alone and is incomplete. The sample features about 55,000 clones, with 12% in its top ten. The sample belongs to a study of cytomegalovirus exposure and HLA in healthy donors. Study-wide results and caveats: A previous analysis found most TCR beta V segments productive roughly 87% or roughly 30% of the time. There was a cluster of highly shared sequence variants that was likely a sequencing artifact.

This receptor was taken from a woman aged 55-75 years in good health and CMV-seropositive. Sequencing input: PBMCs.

The CDR3 spells CASSQDGSGNYGYTF. CDR3 nucleotides: TGCGCCAGCAGCCAAGATGGGTCGGGGAACTATGGCTACACCTTC. The rearrangement joins TRBV4-3 to TRBJ1-2; D is unresolved. Germline V lookup: CDR1 LGHNA, CDR2 YSLEER. Trimming took off 0 bases at V and 2 bases at J, with 10 bases between the two ends. The CDR3 consists of 15 residues.